This T cell receptor beta chain comes out of a study of shared clonotypes between healthy human individuals. Study observations and caveats: Generation probabilities of non-shared clonotypes were lower (relative to those shared by all four donors). Sampling covered blood only; tissue repertoires likely differ.

Germline-derived CDR1 and CDR2 are GTSNPN and SVGIG (reference sequence). Trimming removed 5 bases from V and 6 bases from J, with 9 bases in between. This CDR3 spans 11 amino acids. Assay: immunoSEQ multiplex PCR; the TCRdb copy retains only in-frame clones and omits some. Of 2.3 million or so clones listed, approximately 95% are singletons. In regard to this clone: The antigen is not known.

The material sequenced was naive CD4+ T cells from PBMCs. Subset given: CD45RA+ positively selected. This TCR was sampled from a man aged 18 to 30 in good health. Some clones in this sample may be carry-over from other donors' samples. The rearrangement links TRBV30 to TRBJ2-3, with D possibly TRBD1 on 6 matching bases. CDR3: CAWGRGDTQYF. CDR3 DNA: TGTGCCTGGGGAAGGGGGGATACGCAGTATTTT.